A selection of T cell receptor beta chains follows, all from one sample in a study of T-cell memory formation after mild COVID-19. TCRdb ran MiXCR on the 5' RACE reads and lists one entry per CDR3 protein. The sample contains some 130,000 distinct CDR3 sequences, about 17% of which appear only once. Specimen: PBMCs or a T cell subset sorted from them (not recorded which). These receptors came from a young man who had mild COVID-19 (a few samples of this study predate the infection). Cell type and time point are not known. Both conserved end residues are trimmed from each CDR3. Fields, in order: CDR3 length, V gene, CDR3 protein.

14,TRBV9,ASSAGTGVLNTEAF
12,TRBV4-3,ASSQGLGKNIQY
13,TRBV7-2,ASSLSSPGRDTQY
11,TRBV7-6,ASSLGLSNEQF
11,TRBV29-1,SVAKRGRETQY
14,TRBV5-1,ASKITGRGLEETQY
11,TRBV7-2,ASSPGITDTQY
14,TRBV12-3/TRBV12-4,ASSFGQVTAGETQY
9,TRBV12-3/TRBV12-4,ASSIRGELF
11,TRBV6-6,ASTTGLGEKLF